One and the same sample provided the 2 T cell receptor beta chains below, sequenced in a study of cytomegalovirus exposure and HLA in healthy donors. The primer mix had 60 Vbeta and 13 Jbeta primers. Assay used: immunoSEQ multiplex PCR; TCRdb lists only in-frame clones, some missing. The data show approximately 89,000 clones, roughly four fifths seen once. The sequencing input was PBMCs. The receptors were gathered from a human donor in good health.

The chain recombines TRBV6-4 with TRBJ2-3; 7 positions match TRBD2. V shed 3 bases and J 0 bases; nucleotides not matched to a gene: 3. CDR3 size: 15 residues. Germline V gene data show CDR1 as MRHNA and CDR2 as SNTAGT. The CDR3 reads CASSESSGSTDTQYF. CDR3 nucleotide sequence: TGTGCCAGCAGTGAGAGTAGCGGGAGCACAGATACGCAGTATTTT.

This sequence joins TRBV7-9 and TRBJ1-4; D remains ambiguous. This CDR3 is 13 amino acids long. V lost 9 bases to trimming and J lost 8 bases, with 16 bases between them. Germline loops: CDR1 SEHNR, CDR2 FQNEAQ (reference sequence). The CDR3 DNA reads as TGTGCCAGTACGGCCCCGCCCGGGGAAAAACTGTTTTTT. Its protein product is CASTAPPGEKLFF.